Below are 22 T cell receptor beta chains sequenced from a single sample in a study of blood T cell repertoires in COVID-19. The method was immunoSEQ multiplex PCR; TCRdb's version includes in-frame clones alone and lacks a portion of them. The sample lists about 69,000 clones, approximately 84% occurring once. Sequencing was done on a sample of peripheral blood. These receptors were collected from a man between 40 and 49 years old with COVID-19, enrolled during active disease.

The chain uses TRBV4-2 and TRBJ1-1; TRBD1 matches at 7 bases. The CDR3 has 13 amino acids. Germline CDR1 reads LGHNA; CDR2 reads YNFKEQ. V trimming: 1 base; J trimming: 10 bases; junction bases outside the gene matches: 6. DNA of the CDR3: TGTGCCAGCAGCCAAGTCGGACAGGTGCTAGCTTTCTTT. This sequence encodes CASSQVGQVLAFF.

This chain joins TRBV5-1 and TRBJ1-3; tentatively, D is TRBD1 (6 bases). CDR3 length: 14 amino acids. Germline V CDR1 and CDR2: SGHRS, YFSETQ. Trimming stripped 0 bases from V and 4 bases from J, with 8 bases between. The CDR3 DNA follows: TGCGCCAGCAGCTTGGGAGGGACAGGAAACACCATATATTTT. It specifies CASSLGGTGNTIYF. Filled out from reference TRBV5-1 and TRBJ1-3, the complete variable domain reads KAGVTQTPRYLIKTRGQQVTLSCSPISGHRSVSWYQQTPGQGLQFLFEYFSETQRNKGNFPGRFSGRQFSNSRSEMNVSTLELGDSALYLCASSLGGTGNTIYFGEGSWLTVV.

The chain employs TRBV5-4 and TRBJ2-2; no firm D call. V dropped 4 bases and J dropped 5 bases, with 9 bases sitting between them. The CDR3 contains 13 residues. Germline-derived CDR1 and CDR2 are SGHNT and YYREEE (reference sequence). The CDR3 region has the DNA TGTGCCAGCAGCGTGCGAGATACCGGGGAGCTGTTTTTT. Encoded protein: CASSVRDTGELFF. The full variable domain, its missing parts supplied by reference TRBV5-4 and TRBJ2-2, is ETGVTQSPTHLIKTRGQQVTLRCSSQSGHNTVSWYQQALGQGPQFIFQYYREEENGRGNFPPRFSGLQFPNYSSELNVNALELDDSALYLCASSVRDTGELFFGEGSRLTVL.

V gene TRBV3-1 (or the pseudogene TRBV3-2) combines with J gene TRBJ2-5; 9 nucleotides align to TRBD2. Germline V gene lookup returns CDR1 LGHDT and CDR2 YNNKEL (reference sequence). This CDR3 contains 16 residues. With 2 bases clipped from V and 2 bases from J, the junction kept 6 bases outside the gene matches. CDR3 coding DNA: TGTGCCAGCAGCCAATGGCCAGCGGGGGGTCAAGAGACCCAGTACTTC. Protein: CASSQWPAGGQETQYF.

The CDR3 DNA is TGTGCCTGGAGCCCTCGTGGCGGTAGCAATCAGCCCCAGCATTTT. Its translation: CAWSPRGGSNQPQHF. The V call is TRBV30, the J call TRBJ1-5; D unresolved. Trimming shortened V by 3 bases and J by 0 bases, and 12 bases separated the two germline ends. Germline V CDR1 and CDR2: GTSNPN, SVGIG (reference sequence). This CDR3 is built from 15 residues. The variable domain in full, with the rest retrieved from reference TRBV30 and TRBJ1-5, is SQTIHQWPATLVQPVGSPLSLECTVEGTSNPNLYWYRQAAGRGLQLLFYSVGIGQISSEVPQNLSASRPQDRQFILSSKKLLLSDSGFYLCAWSPRGGSNQPQHFGDGTRLSIL.

The CDR3 DNA follows: TGTGCCAGCAGCTTCCCGACAGTACCTAATGAGCAGTTCTTC. Its translation is CASSFPTVPNEQFF. The chain employs TRBV5-6 and TRBJ2-1; D might be TRBD1 (5 bases). Germline CDR1 is SGHDT and CDR2 is YYEEEE. The CDR3 is 14 residues long. The V and J ends lost 2 bases and 7 bases respectively, with 13 bases between them.

This sequence joins TRBV7-8 and TRBJ2-1; a weak D match, TRBD2 (7 bases). The germline V gene has CDR1 SGHVS and CDR2 FQNEAQ. The V end lost 0 bases, the J end lost 0 bases, and 9 bases lay between the germline ends. The CDR3 has 16 amino acids. CDR3 DNA sequence: TGTGCCAGCAGCTTAGCGGGGGGGGCCTCCTACAATGAGCAGTTCTTC. Protein product: CASSLAGGASYNEQFF.

The chain carries TRBV19 and TRBJ1-6; perhaps TRBD1 as D (5 bases). The CDR3 has 15 residues. The V and J ends lost 6 bases and 7 bases respectively, with 16 bases between them. Germline V gives CDR1 LNHDA, CDR2 SQIVND (reference sequence). DNA for the CDR3: TGTGCCAGTAGCCCGACGGCAGGGCAGAATTCACCCCTCCACTTT. This sequence encodes CASSPTAGQNSPLHF.

V gene TRBV29-1 combines with J gene TRBJ1-2; D unclear. Germline V lookup: CDR1 SQVTM, CDR2 ANQGSEA. V gave up 2 bases and J gave up 4 bases, with 14 bases separating them. This CDR3 is built from 14 residues. This CDR3 reads CSVEIEGVGYGYTF. The CDR3 DNA reads as TGCAGCGTTGAAATAGAGGGAGTTGGCTATGGCTACACCTTC.

The V gene is TRBV19, the J gene TRBJ2-3, with TRBD1 identical over 7 bases. V shed 11 bases, J shed 2 bases, and the junction held 13 bases outside the gene matches. Germline loops: CDR1 LNHDA, CDR2 SQIVND (reference sequence). The CDR3 has 15 amino acids. The CDR3 nucleotides are TGTGCCGCCGAAGTTAGGGGGCTCTACACAGATACGCAGTATTTT. This gives the protein CAAEVRGLYTDTQYF. Supplemented by reference TRBV19 and TRBJ2-3, the full variable domain reads DGGITQSPKYLFRKEGQNVTLSCEQNLNHDAMYWYRQDPGQGLRLIYYSQIVNDFQKGDIAEGYSVSREKKESFPLTVTSAQKNPTAFYLCAAEVRGLYTDTQYFGPGTRLTVL.

The V and J genes are TRBV2 and TRBJ1-2, with TRBD1 as a possible D gene (6 bases). Trimming took off 6 bases at V and 4 bases at J, with 18 bases between the two ends. Germline loops: CDR1 SNHLY, CDR2 FYNNEI. The CDR3 extends over 15 amino acids. For the CDR3, the DNA is TGTGCCAGCAGCCTCTGGGGGCGGCCTGGCTATGGCTACACCTTC. This encodes CASSLWGRPGYGYTF.

J is TRBJ2-7 and V is TRBV4-1, with 7 nucleotides matching TRBD1. Looked up from germline, CDR1 is MGHRA and CDR2 is YSYEKL. CDR3 length equals 14 residues. V gave up 1 base and J gave up 4 bases; unmatched junction bases: 4. Here the CDR3 reads CASSQAQTGYEQYF. CDR3 nucleotide sequence: TGCGCCAGCAGCCAAGCGCAGACAGGGTACGAGCAGTACTTC.

This clone appeared a few times. The rearrangement joins TRBV19 to TRBJ2-1; D possibly corresponds to TRBD1 (5 bases). Between the trimmed V and J ends, which lost 8 bases and 6 bases, there was a span of 11 bases. The CDR3 is made up of 12 amino acids. Looked up from germline, CDR1 is LNHDA and CDR2 is SQIVND (reference sequence). CDR3 bases: TGTGCCAGTGGACCAGGGTTCAATGAGCAGTTCTTC. Protein sequence: CASGPGFNEQFF. Combining the CDR3 with reference TRBV19 and TRBJ2-1 gives the whole variable domain DGGITQSPKYLFRKEGQNVTLSCEQNLNHDAMYWYRQDPGQGLRLIYYSQIVNDFQKGDIAEGYSVSREKKESFPLTVTSAQKNPTAFYLCASGPGFNEQFFGPGTRLTVL.

This chain's CDR3 is CASRTSGGAYGANVLTF. The CDR3 DNA follows: TGTGCCAGCAGGACTAGCGGGGGGGCCTATGGGGCCAACGTCCTGACTTTC. The gene calls are TRBV2 and TRBJ2-6; 14 bases line up with TRBD2. With V trimmed by 6 bases and J by 3 bases, 4 bases remained unmatched. CDR3 length: 17 amino acids. Per germline, CDR1 SNHLY and CDR2 FYNNEI.

The gene calls are TRBV4-1 and TRBJ1-5, with 7 bases matching TRBD1. CDR3 length: 15 amino acids. The trim removed 0 bases at V and 5 bases at J, leaving 4 bases unmatched. Per germline, CDR1 MGHRA and CDR2 YSYEKL. CDR3 region: CASSQDRDSDQPQHF. DNA for the CDR3: TGCGCCAGCAGCCAAGATCGGGACAGTGATCAGCCCCAGCATTTT.

The rearrangement joins TRBV28 to TRBJ2-3, with a tentative D call TRBD1 (7 bases). Trimming stripped 7 bases from V and 6 bases from J, with 20 bases between. Germline CDR1 is MDHEN and CDR2 is SYDVKM. CDR3 length: 15 amino acids. The CDR3 here is CASTNQEGAKDTQYF. CDR3 bases: TGTGCCAGCACTAATCAGGAGGGGGCCAAGGATACGCAGTATTTT.

V gene TRBV28 combines with J gene TRBJ2-7, with 7 bases aligning to TRBD1. Germline-derived CDR1 and CDR2 are MDHEN and SYDVKM. CDR3 size: 14 residues. Unmatched junction bases numbered 6, after V lost 7 bases and J lost 0 bases. The chain's CDR3 is CASTDGQVSYEQYF. DNA for the CDR3: TGTGCCAGCACCGATGGACAGGTCTCCTACGAGCAGTACTTC.

The V and J genes are TRBV11-2 and TRBJ1-3, with D possibly being TRBD1 (6 bases). Between the trimmed V and J ends, which lost 4 bases and 2 bases, there was a span of 24 bases. The CDR3 runs 19 residues. The V gene's germline CDR1 is SGHAT and CDR2 FQNNGV. Written as DNA, the CDR3 is TGTGCCAGCAGCTCACCACCGGGCCTCAGGGGTTTTACTGGAAACACCATATATTTT. Protein product: CASSSPPGLRGFTGNTIYF.

V and J are TRBV19 and TRBJ2-7, with 13 bases identical to TRBD2. The CDR3 runs to 14 residues. Germline V gene sequence: CDR1 LNHDA, CDR2 SQIVND (reference sequence). With 8 bases clipped from V and 2 bases from J, the junction kept 3 bases outside the gene matches. This chain's CDR3 is CASSGLAGTYEQYF. CDR3 bases: TGTGCCAGTTCGGGACTAGCGGGGACCTACGAGCAGTACTTC. Together with reference TRBV19 and TRBJ2-7, the CDR3 gives the full variable domain: DGGITQSPKYLFRKEGQNVTLSCEQNLNHDAMYWYRQDPGQGLRLIYYSQIVNDFQKGDIAEGYSVSREKKESFPLTVTSAQKNPTAFYLCASSGLAGTYEQYFGPGTRLTVT.

This chain uses TRBV19 with TRBJ2-1; D possibly corresponds to TRBD1 (6 bases). The V and J ends lost 4 bases and 2 bases respectively, with 15 bases between them. Germline assignment: CDR1 LNHDA and CDR2 SQIVND (reference sequence). The CDR3 is 16 amino acids. DNA for the CDR3: TGTGCCAGTAGTACCCGACAGGACTTTACCTACAATGAGCAGTTCTTC. Translated, it gives CASSTRQDFTYNEQFF.

The V gene is TRBV30, the J gene TRBJ2-5; 9 bases line up with TRBD2. V dropped 5 bases and J dropped 2; count of bases not matched to a gene: 9. Per germline, CDR1 GTSNPN and CDR2 SVGIG (reference sequence). The CDR3 sequence is 15 residues long. The CDR3, as DNA: TGTGCCTGGGCCGTGGGCGGGGGGGCACAAGAGACCCAGTACTTC. It is translated as CAWAVGGGAQETQYF.

The V and J genes are TRBV5-3 and TRBJ2-3; 7 bases align to TRBD2. TRBV5-3 is placed among ORFs of uncertain function. V was pared by 7 bases and J by 3 bases, with 8 bases of the junction left unmatched. This CDR3 has 14 amino acids. CDR3 DNA: TGTGCCAGAGCCTTCGGGGGGAAAACAGATACGCAGTATTTT. Its translation: CARAFGGKTDTQYF.